This record looks at one T cell receptor beta chain sequence and its context. The entry originates in a study of blood T cell repertoires in COVID-19. Turning to the study itself: COVID-19 samples from acute and convalescent phases originated in the United States, Italy and Spain. PBMCs, B-cell-depleted T cells, or T cells provided the cDNA or gDNA that made up the material.

Everyone who took part was about 18 to 90 years old, and they came from about 25 US areas. Cohorts were determined from participant-reported clinical history. The V end was cut by 7 bases, the J end by 0 bases, with 13 bases between. The germline V gene has CDR1 SNHLY and CDR2 FYNNEI. The length of the CDR3 is 16 residues. Profiled with immunoSEQ multiplex PCR; TCRdb holds only in-frame clones, not every one. The profile shows approximately 440,000 clones, 75% to 90% of them singletons. This chain connects TRBV2 to TRBJ2-6; D is unresolved. Material: PBMCs or T cells enriched from blood (not recorded which). This receptor was taken from a young woman who had recovered from COVID-19. CDR3 nucleotide sequence: TGTGCCAGCAACTTGGCAGGCCGCTCTGGGGCCAACGTCCTGACTTTC. Its translation is CASNLAGRSGANVLTF.